Listed below are T cell receptor beta chains from one sample, sequenced in a study of blood T cells in healthy people across ages. TCRdb ran MiXCR on the 5' RACE reads and lists one entry per CDR3 protein. The sample carries about 280,000 distinct CDR3 sequences, around 29% recorded once. The sequenced material came from blood. Receptors were obtained from a woman aged 70-85 years in good health. Both conserved end residues are part of each CDR3. Each record gives: J gene, V gene, clone size, D gene, CDR3 DNA, CDR3 protein. The D gene is left open where the match is weak. The size of a clone is reported for some rows only, either as once, few or many, or as a class for expanded clones.

TRBJ2-3 TRBV5-1 few - TGCGCCAGCAGAAGAGACCCTGATACGCAGTATTTT CASRRDPDTQYF
TRBJ1-5 TRBV28 few TRBD1 TGTGCCAACAGCTCGTCCGGGACAGGGTATCAGCCCCAGCATTTT CANSSSGTGYQPQHF
TRBJ1-2 TRBV6-1 - TRBD1 TGTGCCAGCAGCTCACGGACAGGGGGCGTGAGGAACTATGGCTACACCTTC CASSSRTGGVRNYGYTF
TRBJ2-1 TRBV19 once TRBD2 TGTGCCAGTAAGGTGGGAGGGTTAAACGAGCAGTTCTTC CASKVGGLNEQFF
TRBJ2-3 TRBV15 few - TGTGCCACCAGCAGAGATATGGGAGCTGGGACAGATACGCAGTATTTT CATSRDMGAGTDTQYF
TRBJ2-5 TRBV14 - - TGTGCCAGCAGCCAAGGTAGCGGAACACAAGAGACCCAGTACTTC CASSQGSGTQETQYF
TRBJ2-1 TRBV3-1 few - TGTGCCAGCAGCCGGAGGGACCCCGGGGGCAATGAGCAGTTCTTC CASSRRDPGGNEQFF
TRBJ2-7 TRBV12-3/TRBV12-4 many TRBD2 TGTGCCAGCAGCCGTAGCGGGAGCGCCTACGAGCAGTACTTC CASSRSGSAYEQYF
TRBJ1-1 TRBV19 few - TGTGCCAGTACCCCAAACCCCGGATACACTGAAGCTTTCTTT CASTPNPGYTEAFF
TRBJ2-5 TRBV28 - - TGTGCCAGCACCTCTGGACAGCCCGGGCGGACCCAGTACTTC CASTSGQPGRTQYF
TRBJ2-4 TRBV19 few - TGTGCCAGTAGCCAGCAGATACTAGCCAAAAACATTCAGTACTTC CASSQQILAKNIQYF
TRBJ2-1 TRBV3-1 - TRBD2 TGTGCCAGCAGCCGATGGGCTAGCGGCGGCAATGAGCAGTTCTTC CASSRWASGGNEQFF
TRBJ2-1 TRBV9 - TRBD2 TGTGCCAGCAGCCCGGGAGCGGGAGAGGAGTTCTTC CASSPGAGEEFF
TRBJ2-3 TRBV29-1 - - TGCAGCGCCATCCCCGGGGTGGGAACAGATACGCAGTATTTT CSAIPGVGTDTQYF
TRBJ1-5 TRBV28 - - TGTGCCAGCAGTTTTTGGGGGAATCAGCCCCAGCATTTT CASSFWGNQPQHF
TRBJ2-5 TRBV7-2 many - TGTGCCAGCAGTGAGGGCCTTAGAGGAGAAGAGACCCAGTACTTC CASSEGLRGEETQYF
TRBJ2-1 TRBV7-8 - - TGTGCCAGCAGCCGAAGGACGGCGAGCTCCTACAATGAGCAGTTCTTC CASSRRTASSYNEQFF
TRBJ2-3 TRBV24-1 few - TGTGCCACCAGTGACGCTAGCGCCCAGACGCATACGCAGTATTTT CATSDASAQTHTQYF
TRBJ2-5 TRBV5-1 - - TGCGCCAGCAGCTGGCTCCGGACAGGGAGGGGAGAGACCCAGTACTTC CASSWLRTGRGETQYF
TRBJ2-2 TRBV12-5 many - TGTGCTAGTGGTTTGGACACCGGGGAGCTGTTTTTT CASGLDTGELFF
TRBJ1-2 TRBV15 many - TGTGCCACCAGCAGAGATAAAGCGGGGGATGGCTACACCTTC CATSRDKAGDGYTF
TRBJ2-7 TRBV3-1 few TRBD1 TGTGCCAGCAGCTTCGGACAGGGGTCCTACGAGCAGTACTTC CASSFGQGSYEQYF
TRBJ2-2 TRBV2 few - TGTGCCACCCAGGGGTTAGCGGGGAACACCGGGGAGCTGTTTTTT CATQGLAGNTGELFF
TRBJ2-1 TRBV20-1 - - TGCAGTGCTAGGGCGGCAGGACTCTTTTTCACTAACAATGAGCAGTTCTTC CSARAAGLFFTNNEQFF
TRBJ1-1 TRBV7-2 - - TGTGCCAGCAGGTCCCAGAGGAACACTGAAGCTTTCTTT CASRSQRNTEAFF
TRBJ1-3 TRBV28 - - TGTGCCAGCAGCCCACCCGGGACAACAAAGGGAAACACCATATATTTT CASSPPGTTKGNTIYF
TRBJ2-1 TRBV20-1 few TRBD2 TGCAGTGCTCGGACTAGCGGGACGGGTGAGCAGTTCTTC CSARTSGTGEQFF
TRBJ2-7 TRBV20-1 few - TGCAGTGCCGAGCTCGGATACGAGCAGTACTTC CSAELGYEQYF
TRBJ1-5 TRBV24-1 few TRBD1 TGTGCCGCCAGTGAGGGTACAGGGGGCAATCAGCCCCAGCATTTT CAASEGTGGNQPQHF
TRBJ2-1 TRBV6-2/TRBV6-3 many - TGTGCCAGCAAGGTTGGAGCACGGCAGTTATCCTCCTACAATGAGCAGTTCTTC CASKVGARQLSSYNEQFF
TRBJ2-7 TRBV7-8 few - TGTGCCAGCAGCAACGACTACGAGCAGTACTTC CASSNDYEQYF
TRBJ2-6 TRBV4-3 - - TGCGCCAGCAGCCAAGAATGGGACGCAACAATCTCTGGGGCCAACGTCCTGACTTTC CASSQEWDATISGANVLTF
TRBJ2-6 TRBV11-2 - - TGTGCCAGCAGCCTAACTATCTCTGGGGCCAACGTCCTGACTTTC CASSLTISGANVLTF
TRBJ1-4 TRBV7-2 - TRBD1 TGTGCCAGCAGCTTAAGTGGTGGCGTGGGACAGGGGTTCGGAAAACTGTTTTTT CASSLSGGVGQGFGKLFF
TRBJ2-2 TRBV5-1 - - TGCGCCAGCAGCCCGACCGTGAGCGGGCCCAACACCGGGGAGCTGTTTTTT CASSPTVSGPNTGELFF
TRBJ1-1 TRBV12-3/TRBV12-4 - TRBD1 TGTGCCAGCAGTTTGGACAGGGGTTTAGAGGCTTTCTTT CASSLDRGLEAFF
TRBJ2-1 TRBV9 few TRBD2 TGTGCCAGCAGCGTATCGACTAGCGCCTACAATGAGCAGTTCTTC CASSVSTSAYNEQFF
TRBJ1-4 TRBV6-1 - - TGTGCCAGCGGAACAGGTGGATGGAATGAAAAACTGTTTTTT CASGTGGWNEKLFF
TRBJ2-1 TRBV6-6 - - TGTGCCAGCAGCACCGAGGGGGTCAGTTACAATGAGCAGTTCTTC CASSTEGVSYNEQFF
TRBJ1-2 TRBV7-9 - - TGTGCCAGCAGCTTCGAGAACTATGGCTACACCTTC CASSFENYGYTF
TRBJ1-5 TRBV27 few - TGTGCCAGCAGTTTCCAGGGTAGCAATCAGCCCCAGCATTTT CASSFQGSNQPQHF
TRBJ1-5 TRBV6-2/TRBV6-3 - - TGTGCCAGCAGGGATCCCGGGACGGTCCACCCCCAGCATTTT CASRDPGTVHPQHF
TRBJ2-1 TRBV5-6 - TRBD2 TGTGCCAGCAGTAAACCGGGACTAGCGATCAATGAGCAGTTCTTC CASSKPGLAINEQFF
TRBJ1-1 TRBV20-1 few - TGCAGTGCTAGAGGTAGTATTTGGGAGGACACTGAAGCTTTCTTT CSARGSIWEDTEAFF
TRBJ2-7 TRBV6-1 - TRBD1 TGTGCCAGCAGTGGGGAACAGGGGCCATCCTACGAGCAGTACTTC CASSGEQGPSYEQYF
TRBJ1-4 TRBV12-3/TRBV12-4 - TRBD1 TGTGCCAGCAGTTTAGGGGACAGGGATAATGAAAAACTGTTTTTT CASSLGDRDNEKLFF